This T cell receptor beta chain is drawn from a study of shared clonotypes between healthy human individuals. Overall study findings and caveats: Against clonotypes common to all four donors, non-shared ones had lower generation probabilities. What rarefaction showed was incomplete sorted-subset sequencing despite large depth.

There were no recent acute infections or vaccinations among the donors, who were healthy HIV-negative adults. Concerning this clone itself: The antigen is unknown.

Method: immunoSEQ multiplex PCR; TCRdb's copy keeps in-frame clones and lacks some. The sample yields under 1,900,000 clones, just under 99% seen once. The sequencing sample was made of naive CD4+ T cells sorted from blood. Subset in this sample: CD45RA+ positively selected. The receptor was isolated from a man aged 25-40 years in good health.

CDR3 bases: TGTGCCAGCTCACCTGGGAGAGATGAGCAGTTCTTC. Protein product: CASSPGRDEQFF. V is TRBV18 and J is TRBJ2-1; a possible D gene is TRBD2 (5 bases). Trimming cost V 3 bases and J 8 bases, with 8 bases left between them. Looked up from germline, CDR1 is KGHSH and CDR2 is LQKENI. The CDR3 totals 12 residues.